This T cell receptor (beta chain) was found in a study of CD8 T cells in Susac syndrome. CD8+ and CD4+ blood T cells underwent TCR beta sequencing. Negative isolation yielded the CD8+ and CD4+ T cells, while FACS enriched the TEMRA cells. A quantity of roughly 0.5 to 1 ug RNA underwent reverse transcription using random hexamers. Amplification of TCR beta CDR3 used immunoSEQ multiplex PCR across 54 Vbeta and 13 Jbeta. MiXCR, applied by TCRdb to the immunoSEQ multiplex PCR reads, yields one record per CDR3 protein. Counted here are fewer than 200,000 distinct CDR3 sequences, roughly 95% occurring once; the ten biggest clones make up less than 0.2%. The CDR3 spans 15 residues. Trimming cost V 0 bases and J 6 bases, with 14 bases left between them. Germline CDR1 SQVTM, CDR2 ANQGSEA.

The receptor's source is a human donor with multiple sclerosis. This sequence joins TRBV29-1 and TRBJ2-2; D possibly corresponds to TRBD2 (6 bases). Sequencing was performed on CD8+ T cells from PBMCs. DNA for the CDR3: TGCAGCGTTGAAGATCCGGGCGGGAAGCCCGGGGAGCTGTTTTTT. It translates to CSVEDPGGKPGELFF.